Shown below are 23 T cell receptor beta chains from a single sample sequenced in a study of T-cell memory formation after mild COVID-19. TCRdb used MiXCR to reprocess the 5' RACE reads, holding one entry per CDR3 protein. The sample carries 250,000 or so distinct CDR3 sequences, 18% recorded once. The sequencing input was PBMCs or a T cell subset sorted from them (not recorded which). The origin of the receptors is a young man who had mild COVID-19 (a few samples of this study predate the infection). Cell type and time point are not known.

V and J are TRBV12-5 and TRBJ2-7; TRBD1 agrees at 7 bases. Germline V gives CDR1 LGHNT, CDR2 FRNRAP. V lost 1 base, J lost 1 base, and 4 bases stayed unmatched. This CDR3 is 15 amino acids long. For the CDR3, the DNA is TGTGCTAGTGGTTTGGAGAAGGACAGGTCCTACGAGCAGTACGTC. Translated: CASGLEKDRSYEQYV.

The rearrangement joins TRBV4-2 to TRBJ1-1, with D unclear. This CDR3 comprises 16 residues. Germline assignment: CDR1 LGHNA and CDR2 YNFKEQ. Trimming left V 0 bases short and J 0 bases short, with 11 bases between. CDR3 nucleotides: TGTGCCAGCAGCCAAGATCTTCAAGGCTTGAACACTGAAGCTTTCTTT. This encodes CASSQDLQGLNTEAFF.

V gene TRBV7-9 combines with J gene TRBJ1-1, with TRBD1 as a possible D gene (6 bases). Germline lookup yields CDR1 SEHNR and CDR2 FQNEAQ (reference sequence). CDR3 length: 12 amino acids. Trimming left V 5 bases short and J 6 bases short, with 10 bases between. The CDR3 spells CASSPQGPEAFF. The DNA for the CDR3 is TGTGCCAGCAGCCCACAGGGCCCTGAAGCTTTCTTT.

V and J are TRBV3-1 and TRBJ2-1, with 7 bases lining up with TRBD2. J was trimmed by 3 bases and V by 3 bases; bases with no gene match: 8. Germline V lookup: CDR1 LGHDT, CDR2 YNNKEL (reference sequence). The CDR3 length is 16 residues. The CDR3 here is CASSQRASGIYNEQFF. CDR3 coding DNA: TGTGCCAGCAGCCAGCGTGCTAGCGGAATCTACAATGAGCAGTTCTTC.

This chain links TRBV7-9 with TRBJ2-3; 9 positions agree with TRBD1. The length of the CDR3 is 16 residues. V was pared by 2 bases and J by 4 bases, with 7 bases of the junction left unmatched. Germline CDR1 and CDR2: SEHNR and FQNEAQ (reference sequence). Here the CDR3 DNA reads TGTGCCAGCAGCTTAACGGGGGACAGGGTTGCAGATACGCAGTATTTT. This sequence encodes CASSLTGDRVADTQYF.

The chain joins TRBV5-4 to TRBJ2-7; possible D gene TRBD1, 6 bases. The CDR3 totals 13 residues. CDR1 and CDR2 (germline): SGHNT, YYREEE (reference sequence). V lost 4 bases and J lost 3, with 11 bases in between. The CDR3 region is CASSNRDNYEQYF. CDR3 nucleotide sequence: TGTGCCAGCAGCAACAGGGACAACTACGAGCAGTACTTC.

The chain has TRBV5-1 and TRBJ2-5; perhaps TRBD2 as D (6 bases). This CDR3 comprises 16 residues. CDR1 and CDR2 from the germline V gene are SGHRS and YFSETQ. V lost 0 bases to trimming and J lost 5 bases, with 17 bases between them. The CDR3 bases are TGCGCCAGCAGCTTGGGAACGGGACTCGGGAAGGAGACCCAGTACTTC. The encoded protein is CASSLGTGLGKETQYF. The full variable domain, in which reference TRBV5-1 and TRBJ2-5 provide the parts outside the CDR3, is KAGVTQTPRYLIKTRGQQVTLSCSPISGHRSVSWYQQTPGQGLQFLFEYFSETQRNKGNFPGRFSGRQFSNSRSEMNVSTLELGDSALYLCASSLGTGLGKETQYFGPGTRLLVL.

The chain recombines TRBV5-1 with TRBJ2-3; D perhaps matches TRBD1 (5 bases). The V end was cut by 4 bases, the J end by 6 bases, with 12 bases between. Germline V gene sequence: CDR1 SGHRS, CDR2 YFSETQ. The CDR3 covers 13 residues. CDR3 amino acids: CASSQDIWDTQYF. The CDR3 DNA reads TGCGCCAGCAGCCAGGACATTTGGGATACGCAGTATTTT.

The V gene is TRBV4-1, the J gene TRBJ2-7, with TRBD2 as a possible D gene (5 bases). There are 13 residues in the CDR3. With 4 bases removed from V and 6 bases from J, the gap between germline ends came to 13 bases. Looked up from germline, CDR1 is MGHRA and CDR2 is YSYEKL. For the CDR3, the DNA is TGCGCCAGCAGCCGGACTGGCTTGGGCGAGCAGTACTTC. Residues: CASSRTGLGEQYF.

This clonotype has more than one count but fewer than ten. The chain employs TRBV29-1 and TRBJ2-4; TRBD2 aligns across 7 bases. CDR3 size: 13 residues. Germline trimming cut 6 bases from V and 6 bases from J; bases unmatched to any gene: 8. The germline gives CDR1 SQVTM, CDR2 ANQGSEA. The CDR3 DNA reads TGCAGCGTACACCTACGGGGGGTAAACATTCAGTACTTC. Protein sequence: CSVHLRGVNIQYF. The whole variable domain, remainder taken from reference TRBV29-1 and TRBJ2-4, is SAVISQKPSRDICQRGTSLTIQCQVDSQVTMMFWYRQQPGQSLTLIATANQGSEATYESGFVIDKFPISRPNLTFSTLTVSNMSPEDSSIYLCSVHLRGVNIQYFGAGTRLSVL.

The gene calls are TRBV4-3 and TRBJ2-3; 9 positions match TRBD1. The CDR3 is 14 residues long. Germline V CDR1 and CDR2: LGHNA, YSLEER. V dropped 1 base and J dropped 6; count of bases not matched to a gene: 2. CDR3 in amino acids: CASSQGQGGDTQYF. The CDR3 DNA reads TGCGCCAGCAGCCAAGGACAGGGGGGCGATACGCAGTATTTT.

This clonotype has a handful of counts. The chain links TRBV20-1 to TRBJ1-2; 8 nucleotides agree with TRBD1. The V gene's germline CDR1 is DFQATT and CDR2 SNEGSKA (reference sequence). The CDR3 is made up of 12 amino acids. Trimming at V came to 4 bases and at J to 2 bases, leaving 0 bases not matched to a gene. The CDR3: CSANRGNYGYTF. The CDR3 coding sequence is TGCAGTGCTAACAGGGGGAACTATGGCTACACCTTC.

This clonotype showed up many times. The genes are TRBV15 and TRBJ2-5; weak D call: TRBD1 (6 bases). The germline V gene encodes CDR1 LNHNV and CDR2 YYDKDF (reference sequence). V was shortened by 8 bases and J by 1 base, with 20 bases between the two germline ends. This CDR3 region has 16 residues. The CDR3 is CATEDPPGRGQETQYF. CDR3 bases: TGTGCCACCGAGGATCCTCCAGGCAGGGGCCAAGAGACCCAGTACTTC.

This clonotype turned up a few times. The CDR3 sequence is CASSFGSNTEAFF. CDR3 DNA: TGTGCCAGCAGCTTTGGCAGCAACACTGAAGCTTTCTTT. The gene calls are TRBV5-6 and TRBJ1-1; D remains unclear. The CDR3 contains 13 residues. V gave up 2 bases and J gave up 2 bases, with 7 bases separating them. Germline V gene sequence: CDR1 SGHDT, CDR2 YYEEEE. Full variable domain (rest looked up from reference TRBV5-6 and TRBJ1-1): DAGVTQSPTHLIKTRGQQVTLRCSPKSGHDTVSWYQQALGQGPQFIFQYYEEEERQRGNFPDRFSGHQFPNYSSELNVNALLLGDSALYLCASSFGSNTEAFFGQGTRLTVV.

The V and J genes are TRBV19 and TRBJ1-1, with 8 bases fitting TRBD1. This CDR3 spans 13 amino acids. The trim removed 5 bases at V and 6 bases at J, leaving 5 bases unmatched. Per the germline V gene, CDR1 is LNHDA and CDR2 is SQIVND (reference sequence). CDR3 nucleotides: TGTGCCAGTAGTCCTGACAGGGGCGCTGAAGCTTTCTTT. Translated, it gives CASSPDRGAEAFF.

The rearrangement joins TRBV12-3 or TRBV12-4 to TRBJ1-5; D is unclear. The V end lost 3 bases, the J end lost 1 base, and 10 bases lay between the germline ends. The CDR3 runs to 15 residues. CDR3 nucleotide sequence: TGTGCCAGCAGTTTGGGATCCCGGAGCAATCAGCCCCAGCATTTT. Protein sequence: CASSLGSRSNQPQHF.

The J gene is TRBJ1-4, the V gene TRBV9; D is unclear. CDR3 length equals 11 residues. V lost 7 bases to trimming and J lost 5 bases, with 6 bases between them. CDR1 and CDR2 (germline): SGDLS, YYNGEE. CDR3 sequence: CASGENEKLFF. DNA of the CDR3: TGTGCCAGCGGGGAGAATGAAAAACTGTTTTTT.

The CDR3 spells CASNDWSGSYNEQFF. CDR3 nucleotides: TGTGCCAGTAACGACTGGAGTGGATCCTACAATGAGCAGTTCTTC. The V call is TRBV19, the J call TRBJ2-1; D uncertain. This CDR3 comprises 15 residues. Germline V CDR1 and CDR2: LNHDA, SQIVND (reference sequence). V lost 7 bases, J lost 1 base, and 14 bases lay in between.

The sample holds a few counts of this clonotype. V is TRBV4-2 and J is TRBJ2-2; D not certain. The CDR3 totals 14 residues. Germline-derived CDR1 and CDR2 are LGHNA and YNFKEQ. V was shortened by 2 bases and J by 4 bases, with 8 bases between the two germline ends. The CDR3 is CASSQSLFTGELFF. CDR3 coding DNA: TGTGCCAGCAGCCAAAGTCTCTTCACCGGGGAGCTGTTTTTT.

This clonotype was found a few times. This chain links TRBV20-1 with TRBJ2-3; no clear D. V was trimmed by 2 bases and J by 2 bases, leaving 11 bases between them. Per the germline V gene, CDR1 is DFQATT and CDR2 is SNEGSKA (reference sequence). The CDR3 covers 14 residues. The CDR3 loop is CSARSSRPTDTQYF. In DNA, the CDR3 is TGCAGTGCTAGATCAAGCCGACCCACAGATACGCAGTATTTT.

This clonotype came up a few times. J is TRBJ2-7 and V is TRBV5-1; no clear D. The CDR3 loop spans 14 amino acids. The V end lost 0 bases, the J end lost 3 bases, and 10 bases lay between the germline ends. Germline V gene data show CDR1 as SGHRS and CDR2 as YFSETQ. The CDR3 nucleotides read TGCGCCAGCAGCTTGGAACCAGCCGTCTACGAGCAGTACTTC. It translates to CASSLEPAVYEQYF.

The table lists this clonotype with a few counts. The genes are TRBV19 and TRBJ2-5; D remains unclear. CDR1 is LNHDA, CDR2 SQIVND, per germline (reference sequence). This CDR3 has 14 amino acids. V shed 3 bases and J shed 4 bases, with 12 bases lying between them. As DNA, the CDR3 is TGTGCCAGTAGTATGGGTGGGCAGATAGAGACCCAGTACTTC. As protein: CASSMGGQIETQYF.

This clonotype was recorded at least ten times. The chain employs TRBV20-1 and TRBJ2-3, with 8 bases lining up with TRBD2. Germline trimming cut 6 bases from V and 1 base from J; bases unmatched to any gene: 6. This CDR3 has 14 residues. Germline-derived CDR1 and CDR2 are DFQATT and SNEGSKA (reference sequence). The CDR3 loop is CSAKPGGGTDTQYF. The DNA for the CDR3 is TGCAGTGCGAAGCCGGGAGGGGGCACAGATACGCAGTATTTT.